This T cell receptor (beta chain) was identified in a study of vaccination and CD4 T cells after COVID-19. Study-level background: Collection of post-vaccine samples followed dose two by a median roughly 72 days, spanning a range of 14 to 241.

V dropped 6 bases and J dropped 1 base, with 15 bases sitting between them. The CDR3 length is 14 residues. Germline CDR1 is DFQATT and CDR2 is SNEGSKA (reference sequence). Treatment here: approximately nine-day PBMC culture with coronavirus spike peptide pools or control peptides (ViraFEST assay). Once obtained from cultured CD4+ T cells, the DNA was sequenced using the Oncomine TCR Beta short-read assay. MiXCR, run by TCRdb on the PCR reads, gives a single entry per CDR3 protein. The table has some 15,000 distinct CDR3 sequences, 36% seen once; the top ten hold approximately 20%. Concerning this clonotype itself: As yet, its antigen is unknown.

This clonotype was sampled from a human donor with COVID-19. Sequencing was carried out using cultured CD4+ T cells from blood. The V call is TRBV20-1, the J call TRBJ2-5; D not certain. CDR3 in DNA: TGCAGTGCCGCCCCCAGCGTCAGCCAAGAGACCCAGTACTTC. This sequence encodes CSAAPSVSQETQYF.